This TCR beta chain is drawn from a study of Graves' ophthalmopathy and Graves' hyperthyroidism. The wider study: The collection of peripheral blood took place at initial diagnosis, before any treatment.

Overall study results and limits: In blood appeared most of the expanded thyroid clonotypes whose frequency exceeded 0.001.

This clonotype was observed at least ten times. The antigen remains unidentified. Amplification of TCR beta CDR3 regions used RNA transcripts. In the first round, RT-PCR was carried out with HTBI primers, and a multiplex PCR formed the second round. TCRdb re-derived calls from the multiplex PCR reads in MiXCR, one entry per CDR3 protein. The repertoire has about 380,000 distinct CDR3 sequences, roughly 14% of them found once; the top ten carry roughly 7%. The ends were cut back, 6 bases at V and 0 bases at J, with 14 bases in the middle. Germline V gives CDR1 MNHNS, CDR2 SASEGT. The CDR3 spans 15 residues.

The chain recombines TRBV6-1 with TRBJ1-1, with D unclear. The TCR originated in a woman aged 18 to 35 with stable Graves' hyperthyroidism. Material: peripheral blood. The DNA of the CDR3 is TGTGCCAGCAGGACACCGACGGACTTGAACACTGAAGCTTTCTTT. This encodes CASRTPTDLNTEAFF.